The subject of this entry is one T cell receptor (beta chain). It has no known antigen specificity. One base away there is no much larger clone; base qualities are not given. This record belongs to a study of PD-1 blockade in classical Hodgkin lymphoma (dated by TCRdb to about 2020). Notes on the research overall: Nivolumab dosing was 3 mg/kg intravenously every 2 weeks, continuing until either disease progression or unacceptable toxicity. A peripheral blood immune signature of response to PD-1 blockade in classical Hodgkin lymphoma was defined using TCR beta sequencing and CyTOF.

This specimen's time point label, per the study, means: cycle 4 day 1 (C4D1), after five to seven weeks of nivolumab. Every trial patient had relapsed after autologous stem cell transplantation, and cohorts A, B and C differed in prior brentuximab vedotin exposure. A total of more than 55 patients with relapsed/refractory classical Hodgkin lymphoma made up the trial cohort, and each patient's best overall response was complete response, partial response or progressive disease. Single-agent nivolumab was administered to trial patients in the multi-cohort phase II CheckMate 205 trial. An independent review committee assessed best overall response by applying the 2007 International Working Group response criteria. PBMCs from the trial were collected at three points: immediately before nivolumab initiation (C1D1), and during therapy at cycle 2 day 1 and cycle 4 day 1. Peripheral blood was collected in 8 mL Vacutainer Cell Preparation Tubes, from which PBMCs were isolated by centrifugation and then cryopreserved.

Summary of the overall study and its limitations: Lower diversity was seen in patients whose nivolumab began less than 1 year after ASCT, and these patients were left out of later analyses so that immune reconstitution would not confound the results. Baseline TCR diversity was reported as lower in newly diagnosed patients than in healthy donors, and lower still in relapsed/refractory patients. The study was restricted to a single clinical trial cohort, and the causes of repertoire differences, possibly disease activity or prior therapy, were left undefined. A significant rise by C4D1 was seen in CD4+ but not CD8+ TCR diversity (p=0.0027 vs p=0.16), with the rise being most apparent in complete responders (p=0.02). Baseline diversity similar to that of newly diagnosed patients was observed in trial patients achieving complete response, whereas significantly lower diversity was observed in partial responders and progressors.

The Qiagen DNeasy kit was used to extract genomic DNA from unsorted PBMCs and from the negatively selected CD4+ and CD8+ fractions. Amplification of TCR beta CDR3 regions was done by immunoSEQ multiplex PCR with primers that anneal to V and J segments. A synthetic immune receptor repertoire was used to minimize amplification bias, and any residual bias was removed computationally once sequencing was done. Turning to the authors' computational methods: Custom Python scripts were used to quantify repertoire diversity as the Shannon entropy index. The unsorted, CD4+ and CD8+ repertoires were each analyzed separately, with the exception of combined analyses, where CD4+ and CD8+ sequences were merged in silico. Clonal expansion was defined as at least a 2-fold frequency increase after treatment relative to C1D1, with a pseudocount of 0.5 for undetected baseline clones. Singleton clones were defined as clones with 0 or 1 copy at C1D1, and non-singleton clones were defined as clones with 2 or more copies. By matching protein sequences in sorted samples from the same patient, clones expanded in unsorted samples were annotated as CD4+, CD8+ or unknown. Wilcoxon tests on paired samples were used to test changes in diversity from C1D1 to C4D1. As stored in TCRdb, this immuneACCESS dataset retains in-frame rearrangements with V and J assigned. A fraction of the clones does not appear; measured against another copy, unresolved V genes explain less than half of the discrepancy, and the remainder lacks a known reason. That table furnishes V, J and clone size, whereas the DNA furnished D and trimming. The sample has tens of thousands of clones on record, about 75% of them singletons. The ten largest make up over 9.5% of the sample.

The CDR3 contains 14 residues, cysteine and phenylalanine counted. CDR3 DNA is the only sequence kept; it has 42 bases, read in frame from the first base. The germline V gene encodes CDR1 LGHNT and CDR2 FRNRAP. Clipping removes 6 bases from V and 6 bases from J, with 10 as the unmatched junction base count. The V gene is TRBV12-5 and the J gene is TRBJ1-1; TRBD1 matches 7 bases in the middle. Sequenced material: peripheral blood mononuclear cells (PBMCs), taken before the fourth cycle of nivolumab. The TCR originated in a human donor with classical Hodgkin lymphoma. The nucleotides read TGTGCTAGTGGGCTCGGCCGGGACAGCGCTGAAGCTTTCTTT. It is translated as CASGLGRDSAEAFF. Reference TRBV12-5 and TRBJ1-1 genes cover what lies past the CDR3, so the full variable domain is DARVTQTPRHKVTEMGQEVTMRCQPILGHNTVFWYRQTMMQGLELLAYFRNRAPLDDSGMPKDRFSAEMPDATLATLKIQPSEPRDSAVYFCASGLGRDSAEAFFGQGTRLTVV.